Shown below are 32 T cell receptor beta chains from a single sample sequenced in a study of cytomegalovirus exposure and HLA in healthy donors. The assay was immunoSEQ multiplex PCR, and TCRdb's table has in-frame clones only and misses some. The repertoire holds some 170,000 clones, with around four fifths as singletons. Sample: PBMCs. Every receptor here comes from a man aged 30 to 39 in good health and CMV-seropositive.

The chain couples TRBV11-2 to TRBJ2-7, with 9 bases fitting TRBD1. CDR1 and CDR2 from the germline V gene are SGHAT and FQNNGV. Trimming at V came to 0 bases and at J to 3 bases, leaving 9 bases not matched to a gene. This CDR3 is built from 17 residues. As DNA, the CDR3 is TGTGCCAGCAGCTTAGATGGGTTAACAGGGGGCGTCTACGAGCAGTACTTC. Its translation: CASSLDGLTGGVYEQYF.

This sequence joins TRBV7-9 and TRBJ2-1; D possibly corresponds to TRBD2 (5 bases). Germline CDR1 and CDR2: SEHNR and FQNEAQ (reference sequence). This CDR3 region has 17 residues. V shed 1 base and J shed 0 bases, with 13 bases lying between them. CDR3 DNA sequence: TGTGCCAGCAGCTTAGGGCTAGCCGATAGCTCCTACAATGAGCAGTTCTTC. This translates into CASSLGLADSSYNEQFF.

In its sample, this clone was seen a few times. The J gene is TRBJ1-1, the V gene TRBV5-4; 7 bases match TRBD1. This CDR3 has 15 amino acids. V lost 4 bases to trimming and J lost 2 bases; unmatched junction nucleotides: 8. Germline V CDR1 and CDR2: SGHNT, YYREEE (reference sequence). CDR3 coding DNA: TGTGCCAGCAGCGCGGCGGGACAGCTAAACACTGAAGCTTTCTTT. This translates into CASSAAGQLNTEAFF.

The chain links TRBV4-1 to TRBJ2-1; possibly TRBD2 for D (6 bases). The CDR3 extends over 16 amino acids. Germline lookup yields CDR1 MGHRA and CDR2 YSYEKL. V was pared by 4 bases and J by 1 base, with 14 bases between. For the CDR3, the DNA is TGCGCCAGCAGCCGGACTCCCGGGGGTTCCTACAATGAGCAGTTCTTC. It translates to CASSRTPGGSYNEQFF.

The rearrangement uses TRBV9 and TRBJ1-2; TRBD1 matches 7 bases. The germline V gene has CDR1 SGDLS and CDR2 YYNGEE. J lost 0 bases, V lost 4 bases, and 9 bases had no gene match. The CDR3 runs 16 residues. For the CDR3, the DNA is TGTGCCAGCAGCCCGACCGGGACAGCTCCTAACTATGGCTACACCTTC. This translates into CASSPTGTAPNYGYTF.

The chain combines TRBV9 with TRBJ2-2, with a weak D call TRBD1 (6 bases). This CDR3 has 14 residues. The V end lost 7 bases, the J end lost 2 bases, and 12 bases lay between the germline ends. CDR1 is SGDLS and CDR2 is YYNGEE in the germline V gene. CDR3 DNA: TGTGCCAGCGACCGGGACATTAACACCGGGGAGCTGTTTTTT. It translates to CASDRDINTGELFF. Looking up the rest from reference TRBV9 and TRBJ2-2 gives the full variable domain: DSGVTQTPKHLITATGQRVTLRCSPRSGDLSVYWYQQSLDQGLQFLIQYYNGEERAKGNILERFSAQQFPDLHSELNLSSLELGDSALYFCASDRDINTGELFFGEGSRLTVL.

This chain connects TRBV20-1 to TRBJ1-4; D is possibly TRBD1 (6 bases). Trimming removed 6 bases from V and 8 bases from J, with 10 bases in between. The CDR3 extends over 11 amino acids. In germline, CDR1 is DFQATT, CDR2 SNEGSKA (reference sequence). The CDR3 loop is CSARTAEKLFF. The CDR3 DNA reads TGCAGTGCGCGGACAGCGGAAAAACTGTTTTTT.

This rearrangement joins TRBV4-1 to TRBJ2-3; TRBD1 matches at 9 bases. The trim removed 0 bases at V and 6 bases at J, leaving 13 bases unmatched. CDR1 is MGHRA, CDR2 YSYEKL, per germline. This CDR3 is 18 amino acids long. The CDR3 DNA follows: TGCGCCAGCAGCCAAGAACCCCAAACAGGGGGCGGGGTGGATACGCAGTATTTT. It codes for CASSQEPQTGGGVDTQYF.

In this sample, this clone turned up once. The chain couples TRBV7-2 to TRBJ2-1; D uncertain. The V gene's germline CDR1 is SGHTA and CDR2 FQGNSA. The CDR3 runs 13 residues. Trimming shortened V by 1 base and J by 4 bases, and 5 bases separated the two germline ends. The DNA of the CDR3 is TGTGCCAGCAGCTTAGGTCAGTACAATGAGCAGTTCTTC. It yields the protein CASSLGQYNEQFF.

The chain combines TRBV7-9 with TRBJ2-2, with 9 bases identical to TRBD1. From germline, CDR1 is SEHNR and CDR2 FQNEAQ (reference sequence). CDR3 size: 15 residues. Trimming removed 5 bases from V and 7 bases from J; junction bases left unmatched: 8. The CDR3 region has the DNA TGTGCCAGCAGCCCCTGGACAGGGGTCGTCGGGGAGCTGTTTTTT. Protein product: CASSPWTGVVGELFF.

The V call is TRBV18, the J call TRBJ1-4; TRBD1 is a possible D gene (5 bases). CDR3 length: 18 amino acids. The V end was cut by 0 bases, the J end by 6 bases, with 20 bases between. CDR1 and CDR2 from the germline V gene are KGHSH and LQKENI. As DNA, the CDR3 is TGTGCCAGCTCACCACCCTTTCCTTCCAGGGCCAGGGATGAAAAACTGTTTTTT. Translating it yields CASSPPFPSRARDEKLFF.

CDR3 nucleotides: TGTGCCAGCTCCCCCGGTGCGCGAACAGATACGCAGTATTTT. Amino acids: CASSPGARTDTQYF. This chain joins TRBV25-1 and TRBJ2-3; D not resolved. The germline V gene has CDR1 MGHDK and CDR2 SYGVNS. Trimming took 8 bases from V and 3 from J, leaving 15 bases between them. This CDR3 region has 14 residues.

The chain is built from TRBV11-3 and TRBJ1-2; 9 bases line up with TRBD1. CDR1 is SGHNT and CDR2 is YENEEA in the germline V gene. V shed 5 bases, J shed 8 bases, and the junction held 12 bases outside the gene matches. The CDR3 is 15 amino acids. DNA of the CDR3: TGTGCCAGCAGCACCGGGGACAGGGAGATTACGGGCTACACCTTC. It translates to CASSTGDREITGYTF.

The V gene is TRBV27, the J gene TRBJ1-5; D might be TRBD1 (5 bases). CDR1 is MNHEY and CDR2 is SMNVEV in the germline V gene (reference sequence). The CDR3 is made up of 13 amino acids. Trimming cost V 6 bases and J 4 bases, with 10 bases left between them. CDR3 nucleotides: TGTGCCAGCAGCGAACCAGGGAATCAGCCCCAGCATTTT. Its protein is CASSEPGNQPQHF.

In its sample, this clone was seen a few times. CDR3 sequence reads: CASSAGQGNTEAFF. In DNA, the CDR3 is TGTGCCAGCAGCGCGGGACAGGGGAACACTGAAGCTTTCTTT. The rearrangement uses TRBV7-9 and TRBJ1-1, with TRBD1 identical over 9 bases. The germline V gene has CDR1 SEHNR and CDR2 FQNEAQ (reference sequence). Germline trimming cut 5 bases from V and 1 base from J; bases unmatched to any gene: 2. This CDR3 region has 14 residues.

This chain links TRBV25-1 with TRBJ2-7; tentatively, D is TRBD2 (5 bases). Germline values: CDR1 MGHDK, CDR2 SYGVNS. The CDR3 spans 14 residues. Trimming removed 3 bases at V and 8 bases at J, with 17 bases between. This CDR3 reads CASSDPGLATKQYF. CDR3 bases: TGTGCCAGCAGTGACCCGGGATTGGCTACTAAGCAGTACTTC.

V is TRBV7-9 and J is TRBJ2-2, with D perhaps matching TRBD2 (6 bases). Germline lookup yields CDR1 SEHNR and CDR2 FQNEAQ (reference sequence). V lost 4 bases to trimming and J lost 3 bases, with 18 bases between them. The CDR3 covers 17 residues. The CDR3 region has the DNA TGTGCCAGCAGCTCTCCCCCGGGACTTCTTTACACCGGGGAGCTGTTTTTT. It is translated as CASSSPPGLLYTGELFF.

The CDR3 DNA is TGTGCCAGCAGTGGCAGGCAAGAGACCCAGTACTTC. Translating it yields CASSGRQETQYF. This rearrangement joins TRBV2 to TRBJ2-5; D gene uncertain. Trimming pared 4 bases from V and 2 bases from J, leaving 5 bases between. Looked up from germline, CDR1 is SNHLY and CDR2 is FYNNEI. CDR3 length equals 12 residues.

A remark on this clone: A junction end diverges from the germline sequence, so it may reflect a read error. The V and J genes are TRBV7-7 and TRBJ2-2, with D possibly matching TRBD1 (6 bases). The CDR3 is made up of 15 amino acids. Germline V gene sequence: CDR1 SSHAT, CDR2 FNYEAQ (reference sequence). CDR3 sequence: CASSPVQGRTGELFF. The DNA of the CDR3 is TGTGCTAGCAGCCCGGTACAGGGTAGGACCGGGGAGCTGTTTTTT.

The V call is TRBV18, the J call TRBJ1-3; D gene unclear. V was pared by 3 bases and J by 0 bases, with 9 bases between. The germline V gene has CDR1 KGHSH and CDR2 LQKENI. CDR3 size: 15 residues. For the CDR3, the DNA is TGTGCCAGCTCACCGGCAGCGAGCTCTGGAAACACCATATATTTT. This codes for CASSPAASSGNTIYF.

This sequence joins TRBV6-5 and TRBJ1-1, with 7 positions matching TRBD1. CDR1 and CDR2 (germline): MNHEY, SVGAGI. This CDR3 has 14 amino acids. Trimming took 4 bases from V and 4 from J; bases not matched to a gene: 6. CDR3 DNA: TGTGCCAGCAGTTTGCGACAGGGCTTCACTGAAGCTTTCTTT. As protein: CASSLRQGFTEAFF.

The CDR3 DNA follows: TGTGCCACCAGCAGAGGCAGACAGGGAACGAACACCGGGGAGCTGTTTTTT. It specifies CATSRGRQGTNTGELFF. The chain joins TRBV15 to TRBJ2-2; TRBD1 aligns across 7 bases. The germline V gene encodes CDR1 LNHNV and CDR2 YYDKDF (reference sequence). J gave up 0 bases and V 1 base, and 5 bases lay outside the gene matches. The length of the CDR3 is 17 residues.

A few counts support this clone. The gene calls are TRBV2 and TRBJ2-6; the match to TRBD1 covers 7 bases. Germline lookup yields CDR1 SNHLY and CDR2 FYNNEI. V shed 11 bases and J 0 bases; nucleotides not matched to a gene: 16. The CDR3 length is 18 residues. The CDR3 here is CAGREPGQEISGANVLTF. Here the CDR3 DNA reads TGTGCCGGAAGAGAGCCTGGACAGGAAATCTCTGGGGCCAACGTCCTGACTTTC.

The chain uses TRBV7-9 and TRBJ2-3; TRBD1 agrees at 7 bases. Trimming took 7 bases from V and 2 from J; bases not matched to a gene: 9. The CDR3 covers 15 residues. CDR1 and CDR2 from the germline V gene are SEHNR and FQNEAQ (reference sequence). As DNA, the CDR3 is TGTGCCAGCACCGAAACGGGACAGCTCACAGATACGCAGTATTTT. Protein: CASTETGQLTDTQYF.

This chain joins TRBV5-1 and TRBJ2-5; 12 positions agree with TRBD2. Germline V gene sequence: CDR1 SGHRS, CDR2 YFSETQ. The ends lost 1 base at V and 2 bases at J; junction bases unmatched: 6. The CDR3 runs to 17 residues. The CDR3 loop reads CASSLPTSGGPQETQYF. The DNA for the CDR3 is TGCGCCAGCAGCTTGCCGACTAGCGGGGGACCACAAGAGACCCAGTACTTC.

The chain is built from TRBV25-1 and TRBJ1-5; no firm D call. Deletions cut 4 bases from V and 5 bases from J, with 12 bases between. Germline loops: CDR1 MGHDK, CDR2 SYGVNS. The length of the CDR3 is 14 residues. CDR3 DNA: TGTGCCAGCAGTGCCTTGGAGGGTGATCAGCCCCAGCATTTT. Protein: CASSALEGDQPQHF.

The gene calls are TRBV5-1 and TRBJ2-2, with 7 bases identical to TRBD1. Germline-derived CDR1 and CDR2 are SGHRS and YFSETQ. Losses at the gene ends were 2 bases for V and 0 bases for J; bases not matched to a gene: 1. CDR3 size: 15 residues. As DNA, the CDR3 is TGCGCCAGCAGCTTTGGACAGGCGAACACCGGGGAGCTGTTTTTT. Protein: CASSFGQANTGELFF.

The chain links TRBV9 to TRBJ1-2; possibly TRBD1 for D (6 bases). Germline CDR1 reads SGDLS; CDR2 reads YYNGEE. Trimming shortened V by 0 bases and J by 8 bases, and 8 bases separated the two germline ends. The CDR3 runs 12 residues. The CDR3 reads CASSVGGQGYTF. CDR3 sequence (DNA): TGTGCCAGCAGCGTAGGGGGGCAAGGCTACACCTTC.

The J gene is TRBJ2-7, the V gene TRBV5-4; TRBD2 agrees at 8 bases. V shed 5 bases and J 3 bases; nucleotides not matched to a gene: 10. This CDR3 has 15 amino acids. CDR1 SGHNT and CDR2 YYREEE come from the germline V gene (reference sequence). DNA of the CDR3: TGTGCCAGCAGTTCCCCCCGGGGGGGAATCTACGAGCAGTACTTC. Translation gives CASSSPRGGIYEQYF.

This chain uses TRBV7-2 with TRBJ1-2; weak D call: TRBD1 (5 bases). V was clipped by 5 bases and J by 4 bases, with 11 bases between them. The germline gives CDR1 SGHTA, CDR2 FQGNSA. The CDR3 runs 13 residues. The CDR3 DNA is TGTGCCAGCAGCGAACAGGTTTTCTATGGCTACACCTTC. It encodes CASSEQVFYGYTF.

V and J are TRBV5-4 and TRBJ2-5; D is possibly TRBD1 (5 bases). The germline V gene encodes CDR1 SGHNT and CDR2 YYREEE (reference sequence). This CDR3 has 15 residues. Trimming took 4 bases from V and 3 from J, leaving 16 bases between them. The CDR3 spells CASSTSARAEETQYF. The CDR3 DNA is TGTGCCAGCAGCACATCCGCCAGGGCCGAAGAGACCCAGTACTTC.

This chain joins TRBV14 and TRBJ1-2; 7 nucleotides match TRBD1. V lost 4 bases to trimming and J lost 8 bases; unmatched junction nucleotides: 7. Germline CDR1 is SGHDN and CDR2 is FVKESK. The CDR3 is made up of 13 amino acids. The CDR3 region has the DNA TGTGCCAGCAGCCCACAGACAGGGAGCGGCTACACCTTC. Its protein is CASSPQTGSGYTF.